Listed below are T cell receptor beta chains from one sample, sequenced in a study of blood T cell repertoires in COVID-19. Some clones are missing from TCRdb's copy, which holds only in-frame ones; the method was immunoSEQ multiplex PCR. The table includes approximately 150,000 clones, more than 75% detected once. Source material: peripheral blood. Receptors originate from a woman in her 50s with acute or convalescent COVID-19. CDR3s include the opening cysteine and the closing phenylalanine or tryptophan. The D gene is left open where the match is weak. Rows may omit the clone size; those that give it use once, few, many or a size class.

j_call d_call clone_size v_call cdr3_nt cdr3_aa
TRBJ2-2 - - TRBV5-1 TGCGCCAGCAGCTTAACCAGCAGGGGCACCGGGGAGCTGTTTTTT CASSLTSRGTGELFF
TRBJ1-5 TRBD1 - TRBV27 TGTGCCAGCAGGAGGGCCGGGACAGGCAATCAGCCCCAGCATTTT CASRRAGTGNQPQHF
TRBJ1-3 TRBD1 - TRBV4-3 TGCGCCAGCAGCCAAAGCAAACAGGGGAAAGGGAACACCATATATTTT CASSQSKQGKGNTIYF
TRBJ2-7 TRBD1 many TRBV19 TGTGCCAGTAGTGCAGGACAGGACTACGAGCAGTACTTC CASSAGQDYEQYF
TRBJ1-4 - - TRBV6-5 TGTGCCAGCACTCCCCAGATTAATGAAAAACTGTTTTTT CASTPQINEKLFF
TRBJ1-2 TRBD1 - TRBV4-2 TGTGCCAGCAGCCGGGAGCTGGGACAGTCGACGAATGGCTACACCTTC CASSRELGQSTNGYTF
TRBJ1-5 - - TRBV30 TGTGCCTGGGGAAATTGGGGGGGCAATCAGCCCCAGCATTTT CAWGNWGGNQPQHF
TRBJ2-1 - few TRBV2 TGTGCCAGCCTGCTAGCGGAGCAGTTCTTC CASLLAEQFF
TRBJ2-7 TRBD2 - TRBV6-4 TGTGCCAGCAGTCATCTCCAACGGGGGGGCGACGAGCAGTACTTC CASSHLQRGGDEQYF
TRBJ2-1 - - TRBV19 TGTGCCAGTAGTACGACCGACAGGCCGAGATACAATGAGCAGTTCTTC CASSTTDRPRYNEQFF
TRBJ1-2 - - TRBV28 TGTGCCAGCATGTGGGGCCAGGGGGGCTACACCTTC CASMWGQGGYTF
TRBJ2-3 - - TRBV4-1 TGCGCCAGCAGCCAAGATAGTTCACAGTTCACAGATACGCAGTATTTT CASSQDSSQFTDTQYF
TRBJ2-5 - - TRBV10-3 TGTGCCATCAGTGATACGGGATCAAGGGAGACCCAGTACTTC CAISDTGSRETQYF
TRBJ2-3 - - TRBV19 TGTGCCAGTAGCGACTCAACTAGCACAGATACGCAGTATTTT CASSDSTSTDTQYF
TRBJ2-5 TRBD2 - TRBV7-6 TGTGCCAGCAGCTTAGCGGTAGGGCGGGAGGAGACCCAGTACTTC CASSLAVGREETQYF
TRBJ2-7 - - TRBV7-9 TGTGCCAGCAGCTTAGCCGAGGGCGAGCAGTACTTC CASSLAEGEQYF
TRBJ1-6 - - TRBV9 TGTGCCAGCAGCCAACCGGGGGACTCACCCCTCCACTTT CASSQPGDSPLHF
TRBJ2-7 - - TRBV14 TGTGCCAGCAGTCACAGGGTCTCCCTCGAGCAGTACTTC CASSHRVSLEQYF
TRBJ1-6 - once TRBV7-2 TGTGCCAGCAGCACTAGACAGGTCACTAATTCACCCCTCCACTTT CASSTRQVTNSPLHF
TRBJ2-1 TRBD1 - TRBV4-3 TGCGCCAGCAGCCAAGATGGCAGCAGGGGGCGGCTAAGCTCCTACAATGAGCAGTTCTTC CASSQDGSRGRLSSYNEQFF
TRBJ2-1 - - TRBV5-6 TGTGCCAGTGTAGGCTCGGTACGGGGAAGGAGTGAGCAGTTCTTC CASVGSVRGRSEQFF
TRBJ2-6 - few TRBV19 TGTGCCAGTACGGGTGTCTCTGGGGCCAACGTCCTGACTTTC CASTGVSGANVLTF
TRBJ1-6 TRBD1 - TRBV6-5 TGTGCCAGCAGTTTCCTAGAGGGGACAGTCTCACCCCTCCACTTT CASSFLEGTVSPLHF
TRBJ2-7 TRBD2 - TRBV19 TGTGCCAGTAGCTTTCCCGGGACTAGCGGGGTTGCCGAGCAGTACTTC CASSFPGTSGVAEQYF
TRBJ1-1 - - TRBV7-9 TGTGCCAGCAGCTTAACGAGTCAGAACACTGAAGCTTTCTTT CASSLTSQNTEAFF
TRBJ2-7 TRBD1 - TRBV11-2 TGTGCCAGCAGCCCCGGGGACAGGGACGAGCAGTACTTC CASSPGDRDEQYF
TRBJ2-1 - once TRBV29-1 TGCAGCGTTCGCAGCTCCTACAGTGAGCAGTTCTTC CSVRSSYSEQFF
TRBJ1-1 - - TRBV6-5 TGTGCCAGCACCAGGGGTTTGGGGACTGAAGCTTTCTTT CASTRGLGTEAFF
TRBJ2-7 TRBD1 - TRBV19 TGTGCCAGTAGTACACTCCGGGGACAGACCTACGAGCAGTACTTC CASSTLRGQTYEQYF
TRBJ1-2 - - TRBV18 TGTGCCAGCTCACCCCGTGAAAACACAGGGCATGGCTACACCTTC CASSPRENTGHGYTF
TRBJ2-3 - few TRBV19 TGTGCCAGTAGTTCGAACAGGGTAACGACAGATACGCAGTATTTT CASSSNRVTTDTQYF
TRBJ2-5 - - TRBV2 TGTGCCAGCAGTGGGCCCAGCGGGGAGACCCAGTACTTC CASSGPSGETQYF
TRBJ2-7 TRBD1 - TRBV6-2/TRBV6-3 TGTGCCAGCAGTTCGACAGGGAGCTGGGACGAGCAGTACTTC CASSSTGSWDEQYF
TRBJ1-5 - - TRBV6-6 TGTGCCAGCACCTCAGTCGATAGCAATCAGCCCCAGCATTTT CASTSVDSNQPQHF
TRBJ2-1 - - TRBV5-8 TGTGCCACCTCTCCGGGACTGGGGAATGGTGAGCAGTTCTTC CATSPGLGNGEQFF
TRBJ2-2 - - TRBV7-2 TGTGCCAGCAGCTTGAAGGGGGACGCCGGGGAGCTGTTTTTT CASSLKGDAGELFF
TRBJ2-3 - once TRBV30 TGTGCCTGGGGGATCGGGGTGGCAGATACGCAGTATTTT CAWGIGVADTQYF
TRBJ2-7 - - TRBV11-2 TGTGCCAGCAGCCCCAACGGTCGGGACATCCACTCCTACGAGCAGTACTTC CASSPNGRDIHSYEQYF
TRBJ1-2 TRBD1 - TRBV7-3 TGTGCCAGCAGCTCGGGACAGGGGGCTGGAGGCTACACCTTC CASSSGQGAGGYTF
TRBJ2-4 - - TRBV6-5 TGTGCCAGCACCGTACCAACAGGGACGGGAAACATTCAGTACTTC CASTVPTGTGNIQYF
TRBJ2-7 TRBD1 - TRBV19 TGTGCCAGTAGTACGGGGACAGGCGAGCAGTACTTC CASSTGTGEQYF
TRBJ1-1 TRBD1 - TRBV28 TGTGCCAGCAGTTTCCTCGCCAGGGGGCTCATGAACACTGAAGCTTTCTTT CASSFLARGLMNTEAFF
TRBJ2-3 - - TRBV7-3 TGTGCCAGCAGCTTAGGGGGCCTCGATCAGGTGAATACGCAGTATTTT CASSLGGLDQVNTQYF
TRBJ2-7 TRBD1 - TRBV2 TGTGCCAGCGCAACAGGGGAACGCTACGAGCAGTACTTC CASATGERYEQYF
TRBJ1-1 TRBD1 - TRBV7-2 TGTGCCAGCAGTACACAGGGGGACACTGAAGCTTTCTTT CASSTQGDTEAFF
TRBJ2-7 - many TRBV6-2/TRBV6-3 TGTGCCAGCAGCCCGAGACGCGGCGCCTACGAGCAGTACTTC CASSPRRGAYEQYF
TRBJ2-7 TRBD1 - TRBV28 TGTGCCAGCAGTCATACAGGGGGCCATTCCTACGAGCAGTACTTC CASSHTGGHSYEQYF
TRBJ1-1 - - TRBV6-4 TGTGCCAGCAGTGACTTTCCCATGAACACTGAAGCTTTCTTT CASSDFPMNTEAFF
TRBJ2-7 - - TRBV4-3 TGCGCCAGCAGCCAAGAGGCAGGAATATACGAGCAGTACTTC CASSQEAGIYEQYF
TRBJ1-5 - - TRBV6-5 TGTGCCAGCAGTTCCGGGATCGGCAATCAGCCCCAGCATTTT CASSSGIGNQPQHF
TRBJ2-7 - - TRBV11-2 TGTGCCAGCAGCCGACTAGACGGATATACCTACGAGCAGTACTTC CASSRLDGYTYEQYF
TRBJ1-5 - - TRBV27 TGTGCCAGCAGTCTACAGGGAGGGAGACAGCCCCAGCATTTT CASSLQGGRQPQHF
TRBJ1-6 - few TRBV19 TGTGCCAGTAGTAGCAGCGGTTCACCCCTCCACTTT CASSSSGSPLHF
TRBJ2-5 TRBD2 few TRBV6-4 TGTGCCAGCAGTGGACTAGCTGGGACCCAGTACTTC CASSGLAGTQYF
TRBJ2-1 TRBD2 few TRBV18 TGTGCCAGCTCCCCGTGGACTAGCGGGGGGAATGAGCAGTTCTTC CASSPWTSGGNEQFF
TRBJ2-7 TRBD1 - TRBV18 TGTGCCAGCTCACCGAATACGCAGGGGGCGCGGGAGCAGTACTTC CASSPNTQGAREQYF
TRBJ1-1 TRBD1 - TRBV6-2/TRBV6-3 TGTGCCAGCAGCCAATTGACAGGGGGAACTGAAGCTTTCTTT CASSQLTGGTEAFF
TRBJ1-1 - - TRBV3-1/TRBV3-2 TGTGCCAGCAGCCTCCGAGGGGGGAACACTGAAGCTTTCTTT CASSLRGGNTEAFF
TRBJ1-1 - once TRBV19 TGTGCCAGTAGTAGTGCAGACATTTCCACTGAAGCTTTCTTT CASSSADISTEAFF